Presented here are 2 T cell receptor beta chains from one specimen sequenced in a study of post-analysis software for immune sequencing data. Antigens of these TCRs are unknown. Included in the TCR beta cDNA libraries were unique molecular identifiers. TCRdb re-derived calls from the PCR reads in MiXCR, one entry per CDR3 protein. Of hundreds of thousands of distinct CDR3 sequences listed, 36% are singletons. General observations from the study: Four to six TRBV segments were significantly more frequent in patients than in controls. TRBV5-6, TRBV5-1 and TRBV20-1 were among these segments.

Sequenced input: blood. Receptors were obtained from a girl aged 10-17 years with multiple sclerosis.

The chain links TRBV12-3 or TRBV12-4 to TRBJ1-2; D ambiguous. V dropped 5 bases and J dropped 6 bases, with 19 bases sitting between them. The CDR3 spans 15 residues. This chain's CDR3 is CASSRDILGFNGYTF. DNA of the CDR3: TGTGCCAGCAGTCGCGACATTCTCGGTTTTAATGGCTACACCTTC.

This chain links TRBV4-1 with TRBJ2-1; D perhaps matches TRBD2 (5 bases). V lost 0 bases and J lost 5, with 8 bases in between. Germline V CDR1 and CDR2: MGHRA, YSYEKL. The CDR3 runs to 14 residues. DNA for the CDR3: TGCGCCAGCAGCCAAGATCCCGGGGACAATGAGCAGTTCTTC. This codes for CASSQDPGDNEQFF.